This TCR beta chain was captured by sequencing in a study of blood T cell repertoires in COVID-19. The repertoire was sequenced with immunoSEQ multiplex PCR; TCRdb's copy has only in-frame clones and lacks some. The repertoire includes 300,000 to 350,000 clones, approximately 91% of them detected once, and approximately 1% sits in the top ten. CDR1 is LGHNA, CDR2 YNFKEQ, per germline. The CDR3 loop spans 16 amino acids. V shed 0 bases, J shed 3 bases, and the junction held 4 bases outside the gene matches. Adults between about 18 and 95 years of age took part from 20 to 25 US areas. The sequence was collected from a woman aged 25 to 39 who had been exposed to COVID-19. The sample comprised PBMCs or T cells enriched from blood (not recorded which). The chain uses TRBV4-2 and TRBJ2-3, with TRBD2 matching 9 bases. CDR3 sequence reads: CASSQEAGGVTDTQYF. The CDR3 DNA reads TGTGCCAGCAGCCAAGAGGCGGGAGGGGTAACAGATACGCAGTATTTT.